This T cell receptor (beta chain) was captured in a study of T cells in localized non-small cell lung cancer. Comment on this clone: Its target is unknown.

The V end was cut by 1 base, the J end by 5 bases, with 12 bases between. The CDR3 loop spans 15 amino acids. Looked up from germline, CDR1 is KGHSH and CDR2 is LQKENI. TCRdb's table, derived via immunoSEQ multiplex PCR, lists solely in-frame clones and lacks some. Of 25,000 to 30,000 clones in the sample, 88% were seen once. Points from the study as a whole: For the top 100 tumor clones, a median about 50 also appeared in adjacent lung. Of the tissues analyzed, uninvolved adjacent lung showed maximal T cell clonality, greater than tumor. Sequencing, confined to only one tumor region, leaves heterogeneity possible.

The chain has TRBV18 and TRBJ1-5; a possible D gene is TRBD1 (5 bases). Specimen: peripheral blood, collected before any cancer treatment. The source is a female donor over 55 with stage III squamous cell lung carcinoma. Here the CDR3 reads CASSPRGMTDQPQHF. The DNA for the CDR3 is TGTGCCAGCTCACCACGAGGGATGACAGATCAGCCCCAGCATTTT.